The clone carrying this T cell receptor (beta chain) was counted only a few times. What it recognizes is unknown. Each sample gave at least 6.5 million isolated PBMCs. RNA extraction gave at least 5.5 micrograms of total RNA per sample. Sample-barcoded 5' priming and a J-beta primer mix drove a second PCR of roughly 7 to 11 cycles. One entry per CDR3 protein results from TCRdb running MiXCR on the 5' RACE reads. This sample carries 1.5 million or so distinct CDR3 sequences, roughly 45% of them seen once, and the ten largest clones take less than 8%. The data are from a study of blood T cells in healthy people across ages. In the study overall: About one barcoded beta molecule per two T cells came from capture by template switching.

General study findings and limits: Estimated diversity, derived from one million T cells, was regarded as an underestimate.

The clonotype originates from a woman aged 18-29 years in good health. Sequenced material: blood.

CDR3 sequence reads: CASSLRSRGDYGYTF. The CDR3 DNA follows: TGTGCCAGCAGCTTAAGAAGTAGGGGGGACTATGGCTACACCTTC. The rearrangement links TRBV7-8 to TRBJ1-2, with D tentatively TRBD1 (6 bases). CDR3 length equals 15 residues. Looked up from germline, CDR1 is SGHVS and CDR2 is FQNEAQ. The V end was cut by 2 bases, the J end by 3 bases, with 13 bases between.